The rows below give T cell receptor beta chains drawn from one sample of a study of beta chain features in type 1 diabetes. Using immunoSEQ multiplex PCR, the repertoire was profiled, and TCRdb retains in-frame clones only, with some absent. Among 200,000 to 250,000 clones listed, roughly 9.6% were seen once. Material for sequencing was naive CD4+ T cells from blood. Receptors were obtained from a woman between 18 and 29 years old in good health. Each CDR3 is given with its conserved first and last residue. The D gene is left open where the match is weak. Not all rows give a size; the values are once, few, many and, for expanded clones, a class.

d_call	clone_size	v_call	j_call	cdr3_aa	cdr3_nt
TRBD1	-	TRBV6-4	TRBJ2-3	CASSATGADTQYF	TGTGCCAGCAGTGCGACAGGGGCAGATACGCAGTATTTT
-	-	TRBV30	TRBJ2-3	CAWSPDWGDTQYF	TGTGCCTGGAGTCCGGACTGGGGAGATACGCAGTATTTT
TRBD2	few	TRBV19	TRBJ2-5	CASSFGVAGETQYF	TGTGCCAGCTCCTTCGGGGTAGCGGGTGAGACCCAGTACTTC
TRBD1	-	TRBV6-5	TRBJ2-3	CASSYLRDSRDTQYF	TGTGCCAGCAGTTACCTCAGGGACAGTCGAGATACGCAGTATTTT
TRBD2	few	TRBV27	TRBJ2-1	CASSLFGGRDANEQFF	TGTGCCAGCAGTTTATTTGGCGGGAGAGATGCAAATGAGCAGTTCTTC
-	few	TRBV21-1	TRBJ1-6	CASSPRRDRDSPLHF	TGTGCCAGCAGCCCCCGACGGGACAGGGATTCACCCCTCCACTTT
-	-	TRBV19	TRBJ1-2	CASSIQGAIAHGYTF	TGTGCCAGTAGTATTCAAGGGGCGATAGCCCATGGCTACACCTTC
-	-	TRBV7-8	TRBJ2-5	CASSSQGSGQETQYF	TGTGCCAGCAGCTCACAAGGGAGCGGCCAAGAGACCCAGTACTTC
-	few	TRBV5-6	TRBJ1-1	CASSTNMNTEAFF	TGTGCCAGCTCGACAAATATGAACACTGAAGCTTTCTTT
-	few	TRBV25-1	TRBJ1-1	CASSVRNRNTEAFF	TGTGCCAGCAGTGTGAGGAATCGGAACACTGAAGCTTTCTTT
-	-	TRBV11-3	TRBJ2-3	CASKDGGTDTQYF	TGTGCCAGCAAGGACGGAGGGACAGATACGCAGTATTTT
TRBD1	few	TRBV5-4	TRBJ1-2	CASSEGPDRGFGGYTF	TGTGCCAGCAGCGAAGGCCCGGACAGGGGCTTCGGCGGCTACACCTTC
-	-	TRBV30	TRBJ2-3	CARSRAGYTDTQYF	TGTGCCCGGTCTCGCGCGGGATACACAGATACGCAGTATTTT
-	-	TRBV7-8	TRBJ2-2	CASSTTSIKNTGELFF	TGTGCCAGCAGCACGACATCCATTAAGAACACCGGGGAGCTGTTTTTT
TRBD2	few	TRBV5-4	TRBJ2-1	CASSLGSGRFYNEQFF	TGTGCCAGCAGCTTGGGGAGCGGGAGATTCTACAATGAGCAGTTCTTC
-	few	TRBV7-2	TRBJ1-3	CASSLVSPSSGNTIYF	TGTGCCAGCAGCTTAGTATCGCCGAGCTCTGGAAACACCATATATTTT
TRBD1	-	TRBV7-9	TRBJ1-2	CASSLLTGAGHTF	TGTGCCAGCAGCTTATTAACAGGGGCGGGTCACACCTTC
TRBD1	few	TRBV30	TRBJ1-2	CAWSVTDRGRRGYTF	TGTGCCTGGAGTGTAACGGACAGGGGGCGACGAGGCTACACCTTC
TRBD1	few	TRBV9	TRBJ1-2	CASSVARSTGGYGYTF	TGTGCCAGCAGCGTAGCCCGCTCGACAGGGGGCTATGGCTACACCTTC